This T cell receptor beta chain was identified during a study of cytomegalovirus exposure and HLA in healthy donors. Profiled with immunoSEQ multiplex PCR; TCRdb holds only in-frame clones, not every one. The sample shows over 85,000 clones, over 85% of them seen only once. This clone was seen once. The CDR3 consists of 12 residues. Trimming removed 7 bases at V and 5 bases at J, with 11 bases between. CDR1 is MNHEY and CDR2 is SMNVEV in the germline V gene (reference sequence). The chain carries TRBV27 and TRBJ1-1; no clear D. The sample consisted of PBMCs. The receptor's source is a woman in her late teens or twenties in good health and CMV-seronegative. The CDR3 loop reads CASKLAGTEAFF. The DNA for the CDR3 is TGTGCCAGCAAATTGGCGGGGACTGAAGCTTTCTTT.